One sample yielded the 10 T cell receptor beta chains listed below, sequenced in a study of vaccination and CD4 T cells after COVID-19. The antigens for these receptors are not known. The assay that was used to sequence DNA from cultured CD4+ T cells was the Oncomine TCR Beta short-read assay. From the PCR reads, TCRdb called clonotypes with MiXCR, one entry per CDR3 protein. The data contain more than 7,500 distinct CDR3 sequences, around 23% of them singletons. Treatment specified: approximately nine-day PBMC culture with coronavirus spike peptide pools or control peptides (ViraFEST assay). The sample consisted of cultured CD4+ T cells from blood. The receptors originated from a human donor with COVID-19.

The chain links TRBV2 to TRBJ2-3, with a possible D match to TRBD2 (6 bases). The germline V gene has CDR1 SNHLY and CDR2 FYNNEI. V was trimmed by 10 bases and J by 8 bases, leaving 25 bases between them. This CDR3 has 15 residues. The CDR3 sequence is CATQQEGAVKGTQYF. The CDR3 DNA follows: TGTGCCACCCAACAGGAGGGCGCGGTAAAGGGTACGCAGTATTTT.

This clonotype has just a few counts. The chain is built from TRBV7-2 and TRBJ2-2; D remains unclear. The CDR3 spans 14 residues. The V end lost 0 bases, the J end lost 6 bases, and 8 bases lay between the germline ends. Germline V CDR1 and CDR2: SGHTA, FQGNSA. The DNA for the CDR3 is TGTGCCAGCAGCTTAGCGGGGATTGCCGGGGAGCTGTTTTTT. This sequence encodes CASSLAGIAGELFF.

This clonotype was seen only a few times. This chain joins TRBV6-1 and TRBJ2-5; perhaps TRBD1 as D (6 bases). Between the trimmed V and J ends, which lost 5 bases and 0 bases, there was a span of 13 bases. Germline CDR1 is MNHNS and CDR2 is SASEGT. CDR3 length: 15 residues. Here the CDR3 DNA reads TGTGCCAGCAGTCTATACGGACAGAACCAAGAGACCCAGTACTTC. Translating it yields CASSLYGQNQETQYF.

Only a few counts were recorded for this clonotype. The V gene is TRBV7-8, the J gene TRBJ1-1; 8 nucleotides match TRBD1. Germline CDR1 and CDR2: SGHVS and FQNEAQ. Losses at the gene ends were 5 bases for V and 0 bases for J; bases not matched to a gene: 5. The CDR3 has 15 residues. The CDR3 loop reads CASSTMGQVNTEAFF. The CDR3 DNA sequence: TGTGCCAGCAGCACGATGGGACAGGTGAACACTGAAGCTTTCTTT.

This clonotype was picked up a small number of times. This chain uses TRBV6-1 with TRBJ2-3; D remains ambiguous. This CDR3 has 11 residues. Looked up from germline, CDR1 is MNHNS and CDR2 is SASEGT. Deletions cut 6 bases from V and 2 bases from J, with 3 bases between. The CDR3 sequence: CASSLTDTQYF. The CDR3 DNA follows: TGTGCCAGCAGCCTCACAGATACGCAGTATTTT.

This clonotype was seen a handful of times. The V gene is TRBV6-1, the J gene TRBJ1-2, with TRBD1 identical over 7 bases. Looked up from germline, CDR1 is MNHNS and CDR2 is SASEGT. This CDR3 comprises 16 residues. Trimming at V came to 7 bases and at J to 4 bases, leaving 15 bases not matched to a gene. CDR3 coding DNA: TGTGCCAGCAAACGAAGAACCGGGACAGAGCTCTATGGCTACACCTTC. It codes for CASKRRTGTELYGYTF.

The table lists this clonotype with a few counts. The rearrangement uses TRBV25-1 and TRBJ2-5, with unresolved D. The germline V and J ends were trimmed by 4 bases and 3 bases, with 12 bases remaining between them. CDR3 length equals 14 residues. In germline, CDR1 is MGHDK, CDR2 SYGVNS. CDR3 nucleotides: TGTGCCAGCAGTGCCCCCGGGTCCAAAGAGACCCAGTACTTC. Translated, it gives CASSAPGSKETQYF.

Only a few counts were recorded for this clonotype. The rearrangement uses TRBV15 and TRBJ2-1; D possibly corresponds to TRBD1 (6 bases). Germline V lookup: CDR1 LNHNV, CDR2 YYDKDF (reference sequence). The V gene lost 0 bases and the J gene lost 7 bases, with 13 bases spanning the gap. CDR3 length equals 15 residues. CDR3 DNA sequence: TGTGCCACCAGCAGAGATAACGACAGGTTGAATGAGCAGTTCTTC. Protein: CATSRDNDRLNEQFF.

A few counts support this clonotype. V is TRBV12-3 or TRBV12-4 and J is TRBJ2-3; D remains ambiguous. The CDR3 runs 15 residues. Trimming shortened V by 6 bases and J by 0 bases, and 13 bases separated the two germline ends. In DNA form, the CDR3 reads TGTGCCAGCAGCCCCACACGTCCTAGCACAGATACGCAGTATTTT. Translating it yields CASSPTRPSTDTQYF.

A few counts support this clonotype. The chain is built from TRBV12-3 or TRBV12-4 and TRBJ2-3; 9 bases align to TRBD1. Trimming took 5 bases from V and 1 from J; bases not matched to a gene: 4. This CDR3 has 15 amino acids. The CDR3 spells CASSLTGGRTDTQYF. The CDR3 coding sequence is TGTGCCAGCAGTCTTACAGGGGGCCGCACAGATACGCAGTATTTT.